Given below is one T cell receptor (beta chain) in context. There is no known antigen for this receptor. Per-base quality was not reported, and no clone a single base away is much larger than it. In the ViraFEST assay, PBMC were stimulated with viral peptide pools, and antigen-specific CD4+ T cell clonotypes were then identified by expansion using TCR sequencing. After approximately 11 days of culture, CD4+ T cells were isolated with the EasySep CD4+ T cell isolation kit. Each participant received two doses of an mRNA SARS-CoV-2 vaccine, either BNT162b2 or mRNA-1273. The absence of prior SARS-CoV-2 infection in healthy vaccine recipients was confirmed by negative nucleocapsid antibodies before and after vaccination. Each well held 1.5 million to 2.5 million PBMC cultured in IMDM containing about 5.4% human AB serum, 9 to 10 IU/ml IL-2 and gentamicin, along with about 9.3 ug/ml peptides. Half of the culture medium was replaced with fresh IL-2-containing medium on days 3 and 7. Unless noted otherwise, every peptide stimulation condition was grown in triplicate wells. Using Ficoll-Paque Plus gradient centrifugation, PBMC were separated from whole blood and then either used fresh or cryopreserved at -140C. The overlapping peptide pools covered the spike proteins of SARS-CoV-2 and of the common cold coronaviruses HCoV-NL63, HCoV-OC43 and HCoV-229E. Genomic DNA was extracted from cultured CD4+ T cells with the QIAamp micro DNA kit.

The data are from a study of vaccination effects on CD4 cells after COVID-19 (dated by TCRdb to between 2020 and 2023). For the wider study: Across the study, the median time from the second dose to post-vaccine sampling was 72 days (range 14 to 241). In both COVID-19 convalescent patients and infection-naive vaccine recipients, the study compared SARS-CoV-2 spike-specific CD4+ TCR repertoires from before mRNA vaccination with those from after it. A total of 10 COVID-19 convalescent patients and a few SARS-CoV-2-naive healthy vaccine recipients were included in the full study. Cultures from other donors in the study were sequenced with the Oncomine TCR Beta short-read assay on an Illumina iSeq 100. Broad study findings and their caveats: In healthy vaccine recipients, vaccine-induced clones were almost all SARS-CoV-2 mono-reactive, with only 1 of 255 being cross-reactive with common cold coronaviruses. The study was limited by a small number of convalescent patients and lacked early post-infection timepoints. Both infection-induced and vaccine-induced clones contracted markedly at late post-vaccination timepoints, which is consistent with waning T cell responses.

The library was generated by the immunoSEQ multiplex PCR assay. DNA from the cultured and isolated CD4+ T cells underwent TCR beta CDR3 sequencing. Regarding the original processing steps: Non-productive TCR sequences were removed and reads were trimmed to the CDR3 region, keeping CDR3s of at least 7 amino acids. Antigen-specific clonotypes were identified with the MANAFEST web app by comparing expansion in peptide wells against reference cultures. To be called positive, a clone needed expansion at FDR<0.05 compared with the reference and with all other wells, an odds ratio greater than 5, and a frequency greater than 0.1% in two replicate wells. A clonotype was defined as cross-reactive if the clonotype was significantly expanded both in SARS-CoV-2 spike wells and in at least one common cold coronavirus spike condition. Levenshtein distance calculated with the stringdist R package was used to assess CDR3 similarity, and unrooted trees were constructed with ape in R 3.6.1. The clones in this table, taken by TCRdb from immuneACCESS, are in-frame only. Not every clone is retained; where verified, under half of the shortfall comes from an unresolved V gene, and the cause of the rest is unknown. That table supplies the V and J calls and clone size; D and trimming were determined from the DNA. Counted in this sample were tens of thousands of clones; 77% of them appeared once. The ten largest account for about 1.2% of the sample.

Inclusive of the bounding cysteine and phenylalanine, the CDR3 is 15 residues long. Only CDR3 DNA is held: 45 bases, read in frame from base 1. CDR1 and CDR2, per the germline V gene, are SGDLS and YYNGEE. V and J are truncated by 0 bases and 6 bases respectively, leaving an intervening sequence of 15 bases. The origin of this receptor is a human donor who received a COVID-19 vaccine. The receptor chain draws on TRBV9 and TRBJ1-1; the D gene is possibly TRBD1, with 6 bases matching. The specimen was CD4+ T cells from PBMCs cultured with HCoV-OC43 spike peptides, collected after COVID-19 vaccination. Explained via the paper, the cell subset or site label denotes: HCoV-OC43 spike overlapping peptide pool stimulation. The DNA sequence reads TGTGCCAGCAGCGTAGAAGGCAGGGGTGGGTCTGAAGCTTTCTTT. Translated, it gives CASSVEGRGGSEAFF.